One sample yielded the 30 T cell receptor beta chains listed below, sequenced in a study of blood T cell repertoires in COVID-19. The assay was immunoSEQ multiplex PCR, and TCRdb's table has in-frame clones only and misses some. This table holds approximately 91,000 clones, 75% to 85% found once. The sequenced material came from peripheral blood. The source is a man aged 65-85 years with acute or convalescent COVID-19.

The chain links TRBV9 to TRBJ2-1; TRBD2 might be the D (6 bases). V was clipped by 0 bases and J by 4 bases, with 11 bases between them. CDR1 SGDLS and CDR2 YYNGEE come from the germline V gene. This CDR3 has 15 amino acids. The CDR3 nucleotides are TGTGCCAGCAGCGTAGGGAGCGGGCCGTACAATGAGCAGTTCTTC. Amino acids: CASSVGSGPYNEQFF.

This clone was seen once. CDR3 protein: CASSLLAGGPYEQYF. The CDR3 DNA reads as TGTGCCAGCAGCCTCCTAGCGGGAGGGCCCTACGAGCAGTACTTC. The J gene is TRBJ2-7, the V gene TRBV27, with 12 positions matching TRBD2. J was trimmed by 2 bases and V by 6 bases; bases with no gene match: 5. The germline CDR1 and CDR2 sequences are MNHEY and SMNVEV (reference sequence). The CDR3 runs to 15 residues.

V and J are TRBV7-6 and TRBJ1-1, with 7 bases matching TRBD1. CDR1 and CDR2 from the germline V gene are SGHVS and FNYEAQ. The trim removed 6 bases at V and 10 bases at J, leaving 11 bases unmatched. The CDR3 length is 13 residues. This CDR3 is CASSQTQGRGAFF. The CDR3 nucleotides are TGTGCCAGCAGTCAAACACAGGGGCGGGGAGCTTTCTTT. The full variable domain, in which reference TRBV7-6 and TRBJ1-1 provide the parts outside the CDR3, is GAGVSQSPRYKVTKRGQDVALRCDPISGHVSLYWYRQALGQGPEFLTYFNYEAQQDKSGLPNDRFSAERPEGSISTLTIQRTEQRDSAMYRCASSQTQGRGAFFGQGTRLTVV.

The gene calls are TRBV18 and TRBJ1-5; D perhaps matches TRBD1 (5 bases). The CDR3 totals 15 residues. Trimming took 2 bases from V and 4 from J, leaving 12 bases between them. Germline CDR1 is KGHSH and CDR2 is LQKENI. The CDR3 loop is CASSPAETGNQPQHF. The CDR3 DNA reads TGTGCCAGCTCACCAGCGGAAACAGGTAATCAGCCCCAGCATTTT.

This clone was seen only a few times. V usage is TRBV18 and J usage is TRBJ2-1; 8 bases agree with TRBD2. V lost 3 bases, J lost 0 bases, and 7 bases stayed unmatched. The CDR3 contains 17 residues. Germline CDR1 KGHSH, CDR2 LQKENI. The CDR3 nucleotides read TGTGCCAGCTCACCGAATCTGGGGACTAGCTCCTACAATGAGCAGTTCTTC. It yields the protein CASSPNLGTSSYNEQFF.

The chain is built from TRBV5-1 and TRBJ1-2; D is undetermined. The CDR3 runs to 15 residues. Germline CDR1 reads SGHRS; CDR2 reads YFSETQ. Trimming left V 7 bases short and J 1 base short, with 17 bases between. CDR3 protein: CASLPPQKSNYGYTF. The CDR3 DNA reads TGCGCCAGCTTGCCTCCCCAGAAAAGTAACTATGGCTACACCTTC.

The rearrangement joins TRBV30 to TRBJ1-1; D is unresolved. The CDR3 has 14 amino acids. In germline, CDR1 is GTSNPN, CDR2 SVGIG (reference sequence). Deletions cut 0 bases from V and 1 base from J, with 9 bases between. CDR3 protein: CAWSVNTKNTEAFF. In DNA form, the CDR3 reads TGTGCCTGGAGTGTGAACACCAAGAACACTGAAGCTTTCTTT.

CDR3 sequence: CASRRTSGRTDTQYF. The CDR3 region has the DNA TGTGCCAGCAGACGGACTAGCGGGAGAACAGATACGCAGTATTTT. The rearrangement links TRBV6-5 to TRBJ2-3; 13 bases align to TRBD2. The CDR3 has 15 residues. Trimming at V came to 6 bases and at J to 3 bases, leaving 3 bases not matched to a gene. CDR1 and CDR2 from the germline V gene are MNHEY and SVGAGI.

This sequence joins TRBV11-2 and TRBJ2-3, with 8 nucleotides matching TRBD2. The CDR3 spans 16 residues. V was clipped by 2 bases and J by 1 base; unmatched bases: 5. Germline CDR1 reads SGHAT; CDR2 reads FQNNGV. The CDR3 reads CASSLYTGLGTDTQYF. The CDR3 nucleotides are TGTGCCAGCAGCTTATATACGGGACTAGGCACAGATACGCAGTATTTT.

This clone has only a few counts. The chain combines TRBV30 with TRBJ2-4; D not resolved. V was cut by 3 bases and J by 9 bases, with 18 bases left in between. The germline V gene has CDR1 GTSNPN and CDR2 SVGIG (reference sequence). This CDR3 is 14 amino acids long. CDR3 residues: CAWSPLTPSFIQYF. The DNA for the CDR3 is TGTGCCTGGAGCCCCTTGACTCCCTCGTTCATTCAGTACTTC.

The chain employs TRBV4-3 and TRBJ2-5; no reliable D call. With 1 base removed from V and 5 bases from J, the gap between germline ends came to 17 bases. Per the germline V gene, CDR1 is LGHNA and CDR2 is YSLEER. The CDR3 sequence is 16 residues long. Here the CDR3 reads CASSQGRSPGWETQYF. DNA of the CDR3: TGCGCCAGCAGCCAAGGTCGAAGCCCCGGGTGGGAGACCCAGTACTTC.

V usage is TRBV6-5 and J usage is TRBJ2-7, with 7 bases aligning to TRBD2. The CDR3 is 15 residues long. Germline lookup yields CDR1 MNHEY and CDR2 SVGAGI. The V and J ends lost 6 bases and 3 bases, in that order; junction bases with no gene match: 11. For the CDR3, the DNA is TGTGCCAGCAGCCGGAAAAGCGGGAATTACTACGAGCAGTACTTC. Translating gives CASSRKSGNYYEQYF.

This chain joins TRBV5-4 and TRBJ2-1; TRBD2 agrees at 15 bases. Looked up from germline, CDR1 is SGHNT and CDR2 is YYREEE (reference sequence). The CDR3 spans 19 residues. Losses at the gene ends were 3 bases for V and 0 bases for J; bases not matched to a gene: 7. CDR3: CASSSGLAGGGSSYNEQFF. CDR3 in DNA: TGTGCCAGCAGCTCTGGACTAGCGGGAGGGGGAAGCTCCTACAATGAGCAGTTCTTC.

The V gene is TRBV21-1, the J gene TRBJ2-2; TRBD2 is the table's D call, not checked against the DNA. TRBV21-1 is shown as a pseudogene. This CDR3 is built from 13 residues. The chain's CDR3 is CATRGLNTGELFF. Written as DNA, the CDR3 is TGCGCCACTCGAGGGCTGAACACCGGGGAGCTGTTTTTT.

J is TRBJ2-1 and V is TRBV7-2; 11 bases fit TRBD2. The CDR3 runs 15 residues. In germline, CDR1 is SGHTA, CDR2 FQGNSA. V trimming: 5 bases; J trimming: 5 bases; junction bases outside the gene matches: 5. The CDR3 nucleotides are TGTGCCAGCAGCCAGGGACTAGCGGTAAACAATGAGCAGTTCTTC. It encodes CASSQGLAVNNEQFF. The variable domain in full, with the rest retrieved from reference TRBV7-2 and TRBJ2-1, is GAGVSQSPSNKVTEKGKDVELRCDPISGHTALYWYRQSLGQGLEFLIYFQGNSAPDKSGLPSDRFSAERTGGSVSTLTIQRTQQEDSAVYLCASSQGLAVNNEQFFGPGTRLTVL.

The V and J genes are TRBV19 and TRBJ1-2; tentatively, D is TRBD1 (5 bases). V was pared by 3 bases and J by 2 bases, with 13 bases between. The V gene's germline CDR1 is LNHDA and CDR2 SQIVND (reference sequence). This CDR3 region has 15 residues. CDR3 region: CASSIYRQSNYGYTF. DNA for the CDR3: TGTGCCAGTAGTATCTATAGACAGTCAAACTATGGCTACACCTTC.

The rearrangement links TRBV27 to TRBJ1-6; D is perhaps TRBD1 (6 bases). Germline V gives CDR1 MNHEY, CDR2 SMNVEV (reference sequence). The ends were cut back, 3 bases at V and 4 bases at J, with 7 bases in the middle. The CDR3 spans 14 residues. The CDR3 protein is CASSLQGYNSPLHF. The DNA of the CDR3 is TGTGCCAGCAGTTTGCAGGGGTATAATTCACCCCTCCACTTT.

This chain connects TRBV27 to TRBJ1-2; a weak D match, TRBD1 (5 bases). The CDR3 is 13 residues long. The V gene lost 7 bases and the J gene lost 3 bases, with 12 bases spanning the gap. Per germline, CDR1 MNHEY and CDR2 SMNVEV (reference sequence). The CDR3 bases are TGTGCCAGCACCGCTCTAGGGGACTATGGCTACACCTTC. Translating gives CASTALGDYGYTF.

The chain employs TRBV7-9 and TRBJ1-6; D possibly corresponds to TRBD1 (6 bases). The CDR3 runs 16 residues. In germline, CDR1 is SEHNR, CDR2 FQNEAQ (reference sequence). The V end was cut by 3 bases, the J end by 4 bases, with 13 bases between. CDR3 DNA: TGTGCCAGCAGCTTCACGCCGACAGGATATAATTCACCCCTCCACTTT. Residues: CASSFTPTGYNSPLHF.

The CDR3 DNA follows: TGTGCCAGCACCAGGACAGGGGGTGATCAGCCCCAGCATTTT. Encoded protein: CASTRTGGDQPQHF. The V call is TRBV5-6, the J call TRBJ1-5; the match to TRBD1 covers 10 bases. The trim removed 6 bases at V and 5 bases at J, leaving 5 bases unmatched. The CDR3 extends over 14 amino acids. Germline V CDR1 and CDR2: SGHDT, YYEEEE.

The gene calls are TRBV28 and TRBJ2-5; 14 bases align to TRBD2. Germline CDR1 and CDR2: MDHEN and SYDVKM. The CDR3 length is 15 residues. Trimming removed 7 bases from V and 4 bases from J; junction bases left unmatched: 5. The DNA of the CDR3 is TGTGCCAGCACAAGACTAGCGGGAGGGTCAGAGACCCAGTACTTC. Amino acids: CASTRLAGGSETQYF.

This chain links TRBV5-1 with TRBJ2-3; TRBD2 matches at 7 bases. The CDR3 length is 15 residues. Germline CDR1 and CDR2: SGHRS and YFSETQ. V dropped 3 bases and J dropped 2; count of bases not matched to a gene: 6. Here the CDR3 DNA reads TGCGCCAGCAGCTCCGGGACTATCCCCACAGATACGCAGTATTTT. This codes for CASSSGTIPTDTQYF.

The gene calls are TRBV4-1 and TRBJ1-1; D ambiguous. Germline CDR1 MGHRA, CDR2 YSYEKL. The CDR3 is 14 residues long. Between the trimmed V and J ends, which lost 4 bases and 2 bases, there was a span of 11 bases. CDR3 sequence (DNA): TGCGCCAGCAGCCCGAGGCGGGGTAACACTGAAGCTTTCTTT. Protein sequence: CASSPRRGNTEAFF.

V usage is TRBV18 and J usage is TRBJ2-7, with 11 bases that match TRBD2. This CDR3 region has 15 residues. V lost 6 bases and J lost 0; bases outside the gene matches: 4. Germline lookup yields CDR1 KGHSH and CDR2 LQKENI. This CDR3 is CASSLGTSGSYEQYF. The CDR3 DNA is TGTGCCAGCTCCCTCGGGACTAGCGGCTCCTACGAGCAGTACTTC.

This clone was detected a few times. For the CDR3, the DNA is TGCGCCAGCCGCTATGGGGGAGGGGAGGAAAAACTGTTTTTT. This gives the protein CASRYGGGEEKLFF. This sequence joins TRBV5-1 and TRBJ1-4, with D maybe TRBD1 (5 bases). Per the germline V gene, CDR1 is SGHRS and CDR2 is YFSETQ. The germline V and J ends were trimmed by 7 bases and 8 bases, with 18 bases remaining between them. The CDR3 contains 14 residues.

This chain connects TRBV6-5 to TRBJ1-3, with TRBD1 identical over 9 bases. The CDR3 extends over 16 amino acids. V trimming: 2 bases; J trimming: 1 base; junction bases outside the gene matches: 3. Germline V gives CDR1 MNHEY, CDR2 SVGAGI. The CDR3 DNA follows: TGTGCCAGCAGTTACCGGACAGGGGAATCTGGAAACACCATATATTTT. Amino acid sequence: CASSYRTGESGNTIYF.

The CDR3 bases are TGCAGCGTTATCCCCACAGCAAACTATGGCTACACCTTC. Its protein is CSVIPTANYGYTF. This sequence joins TRBV29-1 and TRBJ1-2; unclear D gene. The germline V gene has CDR1 SQVTM and CDR2 ANQGSEA. V was cut by 5 bases and J by 2 bases, with 12 bases left in between. The CDR3 totals 13 residues.

The rearrangement uses TRBV30 and TRBJ2-5; the match to TRBD2 covers 8 bases. CDR1 is GTSNPN, CDR2 SVGIG, per germline (reference sequence). The CDR3 contains 13 residues. The V gene end was trimmed by 3 bases and the J gene end by 5 bases; junction bases not matched to a gene: 5. CDR3 loop: CAWSREGRETQYF. The CDR3 nucleotides read TGTGCCTGGAGCCGGGAGGGCCGGGAGACCCAGTACTTC.

This clone has only a few counts. The genes are TRBV5-1 and TRBJ2-7; 7 bases align to TRBD1. This CDR3 has 16 amino acids. V was pared by 4 bases and J by 0 bases, with 10 bases of the junction left unmatched. Germline V gene sequence: CDR1 SGHRS, CDR2 YFSETQ. This CDR3 reads CASSITPGQSSYEQYF. The CDR3 DNA sequence: TGCGCCAGCAGCATAACGCCGGGACAGAGCTCCTACGAGCAGTACTTC. Looking up the rest from reference TRBV5-1 and TRBJ2-7 gives the full variable domain: KAGVTQTPRYLIKTRGQQVTLSCSPISGHRSVSWYQQTPGQGLQFLFEYFSETQRNKGNFPGRFSGRQFSNSRSEMNVSTLELGDSALYLCASSITPGQSSYEQYFGPGTRLTVT.

This clone has just a few counts. The chain recombines TRBV19 with TRBJ1-6; 9 bases match TRBD1. Germline-derived CDR1 and CDR2 are LNHDA and SQIVND (reference sequence). Trimming took 9 bases from V and 10 from J; bases not matched to a gene: 7. CDR3 length: 13 amino acids. The CDR3 loop is CAREDRGHSPLHF. DNA for the CDR3: TGTGCCAGGGAGGACAGGGGACACTCACCCCTCCACTTT.